Listed below are T cell receptor beta chains from one sample, sequenced in a study of CD8 T cells in Susac syndrome. TCRdb fed the immunoSEQ multiplex PCR reads into MiXCR, producing one record per CDR3 protein. The sample shows hundreds of thousands of distinct CDR3 sequences, 90% to 96% of them seen only once. The sample taken for sequencing was CD4+ T cells from PBMCs. The receptors shown here come from a human donor with Susac syndrome. CDR3s include the opening cysteine and the closing phenylalanine or tryptophan. A D gene is named only where the DNA matches it firmly. The size of a clone is reported for some rows only, either as once, few or many, or as a class for expanded clones.

J	V	D	size	CDR3	DNA
TRBJ2-5	TRBV14	-	few	CASGFQETQYF	TGTGCCAGCGGGTTTCAAGAGACCCAGTACTTC
TRBJ2-7	TRBV23-1	-	-	CASSHPCWGQNYEQYF	TGCGCCAGCAGTCATCCGTGCTGGGGGCAGAACTACGAGCAGTACTTC
TRBJ2-3	TRBV11-2	-	-	CASTEDPGALVTDTQYF	TGTGCCAGCACCGAAGACCCGGGGGCACTGGTCACAGATACGCAGTATTTT
TRBJ1-1	TRBV5-1	TRBD1	-	CASSLVQGIEAFF	TGCGCCAGCAGCTTGGTACAGGGGATTGAAGCTTTCTTT
TRBJ2-7	TRBV15	TRBD1	-	CATSRGQGATYEQYF	TGTGCCACCAGCAGGGGACAGGGGGCAACCTACGAGCAGTACTTC
TRBJ1-1	TRBV30	-	-	CAWIVRTEAFF	TGTGCCTGGATTGTACGGACTGAAGCTTTCTTT
TRBJ2-5	TRBV30	-	-	CAWSVRGMETQYF	TGTGCCTGGAGTGTAAGAGGAATGGAGACCCAGTACTTC
TRBJ2-7	TRBV3-1	-	-	CASSQARYEQYF	TGTGCCAGCAGCCAAGCACGGTACGAGCAGTACTTC
TRBJ2-7	TRBV29-1	-	-	CSVEQSLGYEQYF	TGCAGCGTTGAACAGTCACTGGGCTACGAGCAGTACTTC
TRBJ1-5	TRBV20-1	-	-	CSARGPREGPQHF	TGCAGTGCTAGAGGCCCCCGGGAAGGGCCCCAGCATTTT
TRBJ2-1	TRBV5-1	-	once	CASSFPQGEQFF	TGCGCCAGCAGCTTCCCCCAGGGTGAGCAGTTCTTC
TRBJ2-5	TRBV28	-	-	CASYSASRPQETQYF	TGTGCCAGCTACAGCGCCTCGAGGCCCCAAGAGACCCAGTACTTC
TRBJ1-1	TRBV6-2/TRBV6-3	-	-	CASRITAMNTEAFF	TGTGCCAGCAGAATTACGGCTATGAACACTGAAGCTTTCTTT
TRBJ2-2	TRBV4-1	-	-	CASSQPGQNTGELFF	TGCGCCAGCAGCCAACCGGGACAGAACACCGGGGAGCTGTTTTTT
TRBJ2-1	TRBV2	TRBD2	once	CASSDPGLAFEGYNEQFF	TGTGCCAGCAGTGACCCCGGACTAGCGTTTGAGGGGTACAATGAGCAGTTCTTC
TRBJ1-5	TRBV15	-	once	CATSRGGMGQPQHF	TGTGCCACCAGCAGAGGGGGAATGGGTCAGCCCCAGCATTTT
TRBJ2-1	TRBV24-1	-	once	CATSDLFSGEQFF	TGTGCCACCAGTGATTTGTTTTCGGGTGAGCAGTTCTTC
TRBJ1-1	TRBV9	-	-	CASSNRNTEAFF	TGTGCCAGTAGTAATCGGAACACTGAAGCTTTCTTT
TRBJ2-1	TRBV19	-	once	CACRVTSYNEQFF	TGTGCCTGCAGGGTTACGTCCTACAATGAGCAGTTCTTC
TRBJ2-3	TRBV7-8	-	-	CASSPSERVPDTQYF	TGTGCCAGCAGCCCGAGCGAGCGGGTCCCAGATACGCAGTATTTT
TRBJ2-7	TRBV3-1	-	once	CASSLNSLSQGGSYF	TGTGCCAGCAGCCTAAACTCCCTTTCTCAGGGCGGGTCGTACTTC
TRBJ2-1	TRBV13	TRBD2	-	CASSRTGLAGDDEQFF	TGTGCCAGCAGCCGAACGGGACTAGCGGGAGACGATGAGCAGTTCTTC
TRBJ2-5	TRBV12-3/TRBV12-4	-	-	CASSPRRETQYF	TGTGCCAGCAGTCCCCGTCGAGAGACCCAGTACTTC
TRBJ2-3	TRBV10-3	TRBD2	-	CAIRERENADTQYF	TGTGCCATCAGGGAGCGGGAGAATGCAGATACGCAGTATTTT
TRBJ1-2	TRBV5-1	-	-	CASSLAETGIGYHGYTF	TGCGCCAGCAGCTTGGCCGAAACAGGGATCGGGTATCATGGCTACACCTTC
TRBJ2-6	TRBV10-3	-	-	CAISESGGSGANVLTF	TGTGCCATCAGTGAGTCGGGGGGCTCTGGGGCCAACGTCCTGACTTTC
TRBJ1-1	TRBV29-1	-	-	CSVDEAYTEAFF	TGCAGCGTTGATGAGGCGTACACTGAAGCTTTCTTT
TRBJ2-2	TRBV25-1	TRBD2	-	CASSGYLGRARLAGGTGELFF	TGTGCCAGCAGTGGATACCTGGGCAGGGCTAGACTAGCGGGAGGGACCGGGGAGCTGTTTTTT
TRBJ2-3	TRBV4-2	-	-	CASSQVDDWRYTDTQYF	TGTGCCAGCAGCCAAGTTGACGACTGGCGATACACAGATACGCAGTATTTT
TRBJ2-6	TRBV15	-	-	CATSRLTGSGANVLTF	TGTGCCACCAGCAGGTTAACGGGGTCTGGGGCCAACGTCCTGACTTTC
TRBJ2-7	TRBV19	-	-	CASQPLGGSPYEQYF	TGTGCCAGTCAACCACTAGGCGGGTCTCCCTACGAGCAGTACTTC
TRBJ2-1	TRBV3-1	-	-	CASSQVYNEQFF	TGTGCCAGCAGCCAAGTCTACAATGAGCAGTTCTTC
TRBJ2-2	TRBV12-3/TRBV12-4	TRBD1	-	CASSRQGVPGELFF	TGTGCCAGCAGTAGACAGGGCGTCCCCGGGGAGCTGTTTTTT
TRBJ1-1	TRBV29-1	-	-	CSVAIGGTEAFF	TGCAGCGTTGCTATAGGAGGCACTGAAGCTTTCTTT
TRBJ1-4	TRBV15	TRBD1	-	CATSRGQGNDEKLFF	TGTGCCACCAGCAGGGGACAGGGGAACGATGAAAAACTGTTTTTT
TRBJ1-2	TRBV29-1	-	-	CSVSTVSPYTF	TGCAGCGTTTCGACAGTTTCGCCCTACACCTTC
TRBJ2-7	TRBV29-1	-	-	CSVGSGGTGNEQYF	TGCAGCGTCGGTTCGGGCGGGACGGGCAACGAGCAGTACTTC
TRBJ1-2	TRBV30	-	-	CAWSVGDNYGYTF	TGTGCCTGGAGTGTTGGGGATAACTATGGCTACACCTTC
TRBJ1-3	TRBV15	TRBD1	-	CATSRERGPTLYF	TGTGCCACCAGCAGAGAAAGGGGGCCCACCCTATATTTT
TRBJ2-5	TRBV7-9	TRBD1	-	CASSPLRGRETQYF	TGTGCCAGCAGCCCCCTGAGGGGGCGGGAGACCCAGTACTTC
TRBJ2-1	TRBV14	TRBD1	-	CASSHLDRAYNEQFF	TGTGCCAGCAGCCACCTCGACAGGGCGTACAATGAGCAGTTCTTC
TRBJ2-7	TRBV28	TRBD1	-	CASSSYGQGLYEQYF	TGTGCCAGCAGTTCATATGGACAGGGATTATACGAGCAGTACTTC
TRBJ2-7	TRBV3-1	-	-	CASSPGVPYEQYF	TGTGCCAGCAGCCCCGGGGTACCCTACGAGCAGTACTTC
TRBJ2-7	TRBV15	-	-	CATRPSSDHYEQYF	TGTGCCACCAGGCCCTCTAGCGACCACTACGAGCAGTACTTC
TRBJ2-6	TRBV11-3	-	-	CASKGTGANVLTF	TGTGCCAGCAAAGGGACTGGGGCCAACGTCCTGACTTTC
TRBJ1-1	TRBV3-1	-	-	CASSQLPAGLRGTEAFF	TGTGCCAGCAGCCAACTACCTGCAGGGCTTCGGGGGACTGAAGCTTTCTTT
TRBJ2-1	TRBV28	TRBD1	-	CASLSPGQGANEQFF	TGTGCCAGCCTTTCCCCGGGACAGGGGGCTAATGAGCAGTTCTTC
TRBJ1-2	TRBV28	-	-	CASSFSLIRGREGYTF	TGTGCCAGCAGCTTCTCCCTGATCAGGGGACGAGAAGGCTACACCTTC
TRBJ2-5	TRBV28	TRBD1	-	CASNFHGQGAEETQYF	TGTGCCAGCAACTTCCACGGACAGGGGGCGGAGGAGACCCAGTACTTC
TRBJ2-4	TRBV7-2	TRBD2	-	CASSPTSGSVKNIQYF	TGTGCCAGCAGCCCTACTAGCGGGAGTGTCAAAAACATTCAGTACTTC
TRBJ1-2	TRBV4-1	-	-	CASSQDVQGSGYTF	TGCGCCAGCAGCCAAGATGTGCAGGGGTCTGGCTACACCTTC